The present entry profiles one T cell receptor (beta chain) with its context. TCRdb analysed the 5' RACE reads with MiXCR anew, one entry per CDR3 protein. The top ten hold around 0.98% of the sample, which has hundreds of thousands of distinct CDR3 sequences, 8.6% seen once. The source of the sample is a study of identical twins. Trimming removed 0 bases from V and 7 bases from J; junction bases left unmatched: 7. This CDR3 is 16 amino acids long. The germline gives CDR1 LGHNT, CDR2 FRNRAP. The same specimen was also included in a second study, on yellow fever vaccine responses in identical twins.

This TCR was recovered from a young woman in good health. The sequenced sample was PBMCs. The J gene is TRBJ2-1, the V gene TRBV12-5, with 9 bases fitting TRBD1. Written as DNA, the CDR3 is TGTGCTAGTGGTTTGGTTTTGGGACAGGGTTTGAATGAGCAGTTCTTC. Translating it yields CASGLVLGQGLNEQFF.